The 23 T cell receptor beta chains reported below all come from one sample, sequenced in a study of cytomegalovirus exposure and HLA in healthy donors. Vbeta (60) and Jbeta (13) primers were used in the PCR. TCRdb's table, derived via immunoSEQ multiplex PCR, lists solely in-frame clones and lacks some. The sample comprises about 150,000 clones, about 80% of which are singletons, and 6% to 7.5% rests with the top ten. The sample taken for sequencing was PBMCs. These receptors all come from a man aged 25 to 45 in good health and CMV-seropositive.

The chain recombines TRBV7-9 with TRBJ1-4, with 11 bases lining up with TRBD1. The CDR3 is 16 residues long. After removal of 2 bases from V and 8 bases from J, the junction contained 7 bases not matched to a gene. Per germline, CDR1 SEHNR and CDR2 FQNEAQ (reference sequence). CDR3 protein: CASSLKGTGGPEKLFF. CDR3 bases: TGTGCCAGCAGCTTAAAAGGGACAGGGGGACCGGAAAAACTGTTTTTT.

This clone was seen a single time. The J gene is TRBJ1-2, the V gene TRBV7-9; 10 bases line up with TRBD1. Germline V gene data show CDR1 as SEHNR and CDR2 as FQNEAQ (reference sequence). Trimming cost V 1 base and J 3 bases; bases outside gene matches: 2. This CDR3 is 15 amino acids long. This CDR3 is CASSLGGQGHYGYTF. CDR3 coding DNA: TGTGCCAGCAGCTTAGGGGGACAGGGGCACTATGGCTACACCTTC.

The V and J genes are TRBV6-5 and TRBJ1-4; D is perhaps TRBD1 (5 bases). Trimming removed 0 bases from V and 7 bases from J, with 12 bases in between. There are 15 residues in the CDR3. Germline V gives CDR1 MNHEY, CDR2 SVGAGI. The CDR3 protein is CASSYSRARTEKLFF. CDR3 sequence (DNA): TGTGCCAGCAGTTACTCCAGGGCGAGAACTGAAAAACTGTTTTTT.

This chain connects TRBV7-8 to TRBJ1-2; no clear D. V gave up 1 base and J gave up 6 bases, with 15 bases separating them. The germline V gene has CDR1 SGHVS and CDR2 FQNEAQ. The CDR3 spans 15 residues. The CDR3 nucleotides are TGTGCCAGCAGCTTAGATGAAGCCATTAGAGATGGCTACACCTTC. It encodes CASSLDEAIRDGYTF. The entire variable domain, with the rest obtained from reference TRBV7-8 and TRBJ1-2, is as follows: GAGVSQSPRYKVAKRGQDVALRCDPISGHVSLFWYQQALGQGPEFLTYFQNEAQLDKSGLPSDRFFAERPEGSVSTLKIQRTQQEDSAVYLCASSLDEAIRDGYTFGSGTRLTVV.

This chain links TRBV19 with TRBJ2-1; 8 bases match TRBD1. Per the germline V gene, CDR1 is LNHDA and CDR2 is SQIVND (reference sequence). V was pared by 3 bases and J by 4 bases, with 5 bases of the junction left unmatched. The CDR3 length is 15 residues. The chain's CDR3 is CASSIPRGRYNEQFF. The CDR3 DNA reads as TGTGCCAGTAGTATCCCCAGGGGGCGATACAATGAGCAGTTCTTC. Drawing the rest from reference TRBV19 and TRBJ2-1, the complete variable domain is DGGITQSPKYLFRKEGQNVTLSCEQNLNHDAMYWYRQDPGQGLRLIYYSQIVNDFQKGDIAEGYSVSREKKESFPLTVTSAQKNPTAFYLCASSIPRGRYNEQFFGPGTRLTVL.

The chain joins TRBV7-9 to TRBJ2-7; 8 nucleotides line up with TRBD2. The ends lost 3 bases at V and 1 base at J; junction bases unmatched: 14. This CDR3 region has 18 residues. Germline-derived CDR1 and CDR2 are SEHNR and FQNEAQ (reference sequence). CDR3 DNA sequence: TGTGCCAGCAGCTTGGTCAGCGGGAGAGGCCCTGCTTCCTACGAGCAGTACTTC. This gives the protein CASSLVSGRGPASYEQYF.

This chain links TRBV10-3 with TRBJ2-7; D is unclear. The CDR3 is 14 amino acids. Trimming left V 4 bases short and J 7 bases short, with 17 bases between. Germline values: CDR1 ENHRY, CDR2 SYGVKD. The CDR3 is CAISGGSASGEQYF. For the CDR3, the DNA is TGTGCCATCAGTGGAGGCAGCGCCTCCGGAGAGCAGTACTTC.

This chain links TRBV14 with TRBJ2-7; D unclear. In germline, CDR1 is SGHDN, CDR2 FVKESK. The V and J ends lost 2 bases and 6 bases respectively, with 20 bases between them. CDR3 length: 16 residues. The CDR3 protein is CASSQKPPMVESEQYF. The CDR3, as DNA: TGTGCCAGCAGCCAAAAACCCCCAATGGTCGAGAGCGAGCAGTACTTC.

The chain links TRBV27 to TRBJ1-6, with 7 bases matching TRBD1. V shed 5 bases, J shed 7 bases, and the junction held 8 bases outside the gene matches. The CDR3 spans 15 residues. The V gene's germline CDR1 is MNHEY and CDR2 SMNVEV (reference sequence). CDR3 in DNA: TGTGCCAGCAGTACGCGCAGGGGGAACAATTCACCCCTCCACTTT. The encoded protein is CASSTRRGNNSPLHF.

The CDR3 nucleotides read TGTGCCAGCAGCCCCAGCGGGGGCCAGAGTAATTCACCCCTCCACTTT. It codes for CASSPSGGQSNSPLHF. The chain combines TRBV11-3 with TRBJ1-6, with D maybe TRBD1 (6 bases). The germline V gene encodes CDR1 SGHNT and CDR2 YENEEA. The V gene lost 5 bases and the J gene lost 6 bases, with 17 bases spanning the gap. The CDR3 loop spans 16 amino acids.

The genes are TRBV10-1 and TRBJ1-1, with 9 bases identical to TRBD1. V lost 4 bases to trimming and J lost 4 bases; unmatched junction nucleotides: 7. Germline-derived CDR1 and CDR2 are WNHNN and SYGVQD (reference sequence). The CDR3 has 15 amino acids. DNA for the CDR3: TGCGCCAGCAGTGGTGGGACAGGGCGCCCCACTGAAGCTTTCTTT. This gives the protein CASSGGTGRPTEAFF.

The CDR3 here is CASSFPSGSGNEQFF. CDR3 sequence (DNA): TGTGCCAGCAGTTTCCCTAGCGGGAGTGGCAATGAGCAGTTCTTC. The rearrangement links TRBV28 to TRBJ2-1, with 10 bases matching TRBD2. After removal of 3 bases from V and 6 bases from J, the junction contained 5 bases not matched to a gene. Germline lookup yields CDR1 MDHEN and CDR2 SYDVKM. The CDR3 has 15 residues.

Here the CDR3 DNA reads TGTGCCAGCAGTTTAAGGGGGCTCTACGAGCAGTACTTC. Encoded protein: CASSLRGLYEQYF. V gene TRBV27 combines with J gene TRBJ2-7; 7 positions match TRBD1. The CDR3 has 13 residues. From germline, CDR1 is MNHEY and CDR2 SMNVEV (reference sequence). Germline trimming cut 2 bases from V and 3 bases from J; bases unmatched to any gene: 1.

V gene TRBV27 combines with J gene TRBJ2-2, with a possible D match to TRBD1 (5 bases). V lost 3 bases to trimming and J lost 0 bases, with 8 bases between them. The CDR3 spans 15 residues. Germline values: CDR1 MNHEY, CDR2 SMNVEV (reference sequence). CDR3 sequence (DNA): TGTGCCAGCAGTTTCGGCAGGGCGAACACCGGGGAGCTGTTTTTT. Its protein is CASSFGRANTGELFF.

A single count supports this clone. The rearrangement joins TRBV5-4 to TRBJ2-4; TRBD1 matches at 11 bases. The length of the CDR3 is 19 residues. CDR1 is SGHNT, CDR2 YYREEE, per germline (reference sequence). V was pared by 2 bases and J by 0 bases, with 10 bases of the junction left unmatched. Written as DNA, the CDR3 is TGTGCCAGCAGCTTTCGGGGACAGGGGGGTGGCCTAGCCAAAAACATTCAGTACTTC. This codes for CASSFRGQGGGLAKNIQYF.

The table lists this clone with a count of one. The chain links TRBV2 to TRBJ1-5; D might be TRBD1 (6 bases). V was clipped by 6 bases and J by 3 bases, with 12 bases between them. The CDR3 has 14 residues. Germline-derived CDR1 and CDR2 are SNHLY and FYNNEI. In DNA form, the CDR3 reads TGTGCCAGCAGCCAGGGGAGTTACAATCAGCCCCAGCATTTT. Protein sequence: CASSQGSYNQPQHF.

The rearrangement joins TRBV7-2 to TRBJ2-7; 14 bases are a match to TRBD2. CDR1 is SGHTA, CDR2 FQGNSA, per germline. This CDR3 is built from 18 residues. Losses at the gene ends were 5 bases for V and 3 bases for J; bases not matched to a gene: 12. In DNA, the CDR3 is TGTGCCAGCAGCCCCGGACTAGCGGGGGGAATACTCGGCTACGAGCAGTACTTC. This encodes CASSPGLAGGILGYEQYF.

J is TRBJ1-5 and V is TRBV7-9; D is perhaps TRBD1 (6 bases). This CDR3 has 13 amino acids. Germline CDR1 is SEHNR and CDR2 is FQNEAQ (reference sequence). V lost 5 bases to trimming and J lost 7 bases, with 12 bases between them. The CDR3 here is CASSLQDRQPQHF. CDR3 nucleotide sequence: TGTGCCAGCAGCCTCCAGGACAGACAGCCCCAGCATTTT. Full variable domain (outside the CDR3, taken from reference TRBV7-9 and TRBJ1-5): DTGVSQNPRHKITKRGQNVTFRCDPISEHNRLYWYRQTLGQGPEFLTYFQNEAQLEKSRLLSDRFSAERPKGSFSTLEIQRTEQGDSAMYLCASSLQDRQPQHFGDGTRLSIL.

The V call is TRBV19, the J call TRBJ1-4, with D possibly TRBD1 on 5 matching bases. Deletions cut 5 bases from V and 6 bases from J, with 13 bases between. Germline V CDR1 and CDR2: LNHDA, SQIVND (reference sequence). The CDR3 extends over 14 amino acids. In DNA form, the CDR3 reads TGTGCCAGTAGTGGGGACGGGAGATATGAAAAACTGTTTTTT. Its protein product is CASSGDGRYEKLFF.

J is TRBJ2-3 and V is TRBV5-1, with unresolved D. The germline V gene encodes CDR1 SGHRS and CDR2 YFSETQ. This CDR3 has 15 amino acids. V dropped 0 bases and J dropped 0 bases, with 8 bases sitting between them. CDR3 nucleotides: TGCGCCAGCAGCTTGGTATCAGCGAGCACAGATACGCAGTATTTT. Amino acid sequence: CASSLVSASTDTQYF.

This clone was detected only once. The CDR3 is CASSVVTDTQYF. Here the CDR3 DNA reads TGTGCCAGCAGCGTAGTAACAGATACGCAGTATTTT. V gene TRBV9 combines with J gene TRBJ2-3; D is uncertain. The germline V and J ends were trimmed by 0 bases and 3 bases, with 2 bases remaining between them. The germline V gene has CDR1 SGDLS and CDR2 YYNGEE. The CDR3 spans 12 residues.

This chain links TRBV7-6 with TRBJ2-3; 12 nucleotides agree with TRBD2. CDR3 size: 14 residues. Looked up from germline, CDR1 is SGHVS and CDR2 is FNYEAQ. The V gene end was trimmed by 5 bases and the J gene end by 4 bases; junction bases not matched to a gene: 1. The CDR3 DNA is TGTGCCAGCAGCGCTAGCGGGGGGGCAGATACGCAGTATTTT. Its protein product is CASSASGGADTQYF.

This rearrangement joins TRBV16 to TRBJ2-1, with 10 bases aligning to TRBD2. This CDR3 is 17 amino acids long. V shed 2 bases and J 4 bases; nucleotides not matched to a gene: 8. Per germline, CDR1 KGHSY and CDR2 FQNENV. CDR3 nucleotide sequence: TGTGCCAGCAGCCAAGTGCTAGCGGGAGAGGCGTACAATGAGCAGTTCTTC. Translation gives CASSQVLAGEAYNEQFF.